This TCR beta chain comes out of a study of T cell responses to AZD1222 COVID-19 vaccine listed by TCRdb under 2021. Notes on the research overall: A total of about 230 trial participants underwent TCR sequencing, of whom approximately 210 received two doses of AZD1222 and about 26 received two doses of the MenACWY control vaccine. Enrollment into the trials was organized by age into subgroups of 18-55, 56-69 and 70-plus years, and those subgroups contained roughly 150, 30 and 60 TCR-sequenced participants, respectively.

The junction carries 12 bases between V and J, which are trimmed by 5 bases and 3 bases respectively. According to the germline V gene, CDR1 reads SGHRS and CDR2 reads YFSETQ. The CDR3 numbers 14 residues from cysteine through phenylalanine. Left in the record is the CDR3 DNA by itself, 42 bases read in frame from the first base. Findings and caveats that apply to the study as a whole: The vaccine-associated CD4 TCRs covered the entire spike protein, and the dominant responses fell in regions 160-218 and 743-854. The 56-69-year group was small, and its depth increase did not reach significance, likely because of low power. Most participants were white British and females outnumbered males, and the authors suggested that clonal diversity may have been underestimated. After two AZD1222 doses, both the breadth and the depth of spike-specific TCRs were significantly higher than at day 0 and than in MenACWY recipients. Nearly half of unique spike-specific TCRs reportedly recognized epitopes outside regions mutated in the B.1.351 and B.1.1.7 variants. Because no day 14 peak-response samples were available, repertoires were characterized only after the peak T cell response. Conclusions about previously exposed vaccinees are limited because only six or seven AZD1222 recipients were SARS-CoV-2 seropositive at baseline.

The time point label corresponds to: about 28 days (+/-7) after the second vaccine dose. The treatment or condition tag for this specimen amounts to: meningococcal conjugate vaccine given as trial control. Vaccinee samples were obtained from the UK trials COV001 and COV002, which included a single-blind randomized controlled phase 2/3 trial of AZD1222 (ChAdOx1 nCoV-19) in healthy adults. Trial participant PBMC samples were collected at day 0 and day 28 after the second dose for TCRbeta chain sequencing. With respect to this clone: Its target antigen remains unknown. The input lacks base qualities; no much larger clone sits a single base away.

The CDR3 regions of human TCRbeta chains were analyzed by immunosequencing. The published analysis was carried out like this. Repertoire TCRs were matched against a reference library of SARS-CoV-2-specific TCRs generated with the MIRA antigen-specificity platform. Breadth was defined as the fraction of unique TCRs that were SARS-CoV-2-associated. Depth was defined as the fraction of total T cells that were SARS-CoV-2-associated. Using the MIRA data, each spike-specific TCR was assigned both to the spike region to which the TCR was reactive and to a CD4 or CD8 class. Log10-transformed breadth and depth values were compared by one-way ANOVA with Sidak's multiple comparisons tests. TCRdb's version of the immuneACCESS table is confined to in-frame rearrangements and falls short of the full clone set. An unresolved V gene accounts for under half of the shortfall where checked; the remainder is of unknown origin. V, J and clone size derive from that table, while D and trimming were established from the DNA sequence. Recorded for this sample are 180,000 or so clones; approximately 95% of them occurred a single time. The ten top clones hold around 1% of the sample.

This TCR came from an adult who received the MenACWY meningococcal vaccine as a control. The starting material was peripheral blood, obtained 28 days after the second dose of the MenACWY control vaccine. The V and J genes are TRBV5-1 and TRBJ1-3; the D gene is not confidently resolved. The base sequence is TGCGCCAGCAGTTTGAGCCTCGGTGGAAACACCATATATTTT. This sequence encodes CASSLSLGGNTIYF. Reference TRBV5-1 and TRBJ1-3 proteins supply the regions before and after the CDR3; the full variable domain is: KAGVTQTPRYLIKTRGQQVTLSCSPISGHRSVSWYQQTPGQGLQFLFEYFSETQRNKGNFPGRFSGRQFSNSRSEMNVSTLELGDSALYLCASSLSLGGNTIYFGEGSWLTVV.